A selection of T cell receptor beta chains follows, all from one sample in a study of radiotherapy plus CTLA-4 blockade in lung cancer. The method was immunoSEQ multiplex PCR; TCRdb's version includes in-frame clones alone and lacks a portion of them. The table records over 100,000 clones, over 65% of them present only once. The material was peripheral blood, obtained from a patient treated with radiotherapy plus ipilimumab. The source is a human donor with non-small cell lung cancer that progressed on radiotherapy plus ipilimumab. Some clones in this sample may be carry-over from other donors' samples. CDR3s include the opening cysteine and the closing phenylalanine or tryptophan. The D gene is left open where the match is weak. Some rows have no size entry. The others give once, few or many, or a class for an expanded clone.

>TRBV18|TRBJ2-7|.|TRBD1
CASSLGQGAVRGQYF
TGTGCCAGCTCACTCGGACAGGGGGCAGTGAGGGGGCAGTACTTC
>TRBV18|TRBJ2-3|.|.
CASSAPGTPSTDTQYF
TGTGCCAGCTCAGCTCCTGGGACGCCCAGCACAGATACGCAGTATTTT
>TRBV27|TRBJ2-3|.|.
CASKGWGSTDTQYF
TGTGCCAGCAAAGGTTGGGGTAGCACAGATACGCAGTATTTT
>TRBV5-1|TRBJ2-3|.|.
CASSLGGTDTQYF
TGCGCCAGCAGCTTGGGGGGTACAGATACGCAGTATTTT
>TRBV6-5|TRBJ2-7|.|.
CASSEGTTIYEQYF
TGTGCCAGCAGTGAAGGGACAACCATCTACGAGCAGTACTTC
>TRBV5-1|TRBJ1-2|.|TRBD1
CASSLLGTDNYGYTF
TGCGCCAGCAGCTTGCTCGGGACAGACAACTATGGCTACACCTTC
>TRBV19|TRBJ2-3|.|TRBD1
CASSAQGQGSTDTQYF
TGTGCCAGTAGTGCCCAGGGACAGGGGAGCACAGATACGCAGTATTTT
>TRBV6-5|TRBJ1-2|.|.
CASSSLIGHGGGGYTF
TGTGCCAGCAGTTCACTAATCGGACACGGTGGGGGAGGCTACACCTTC
>TRBV6-6|TRBJ2-1|.|.
CASSFSPYNEQFF
TGTGCCAGCAGTTTCTCCCCCTACAATGAGCAGTTCTTC
>TRBV7-8|TRBJ2-7|.|TRBD1
CASSLAGGKSYEQYF
TGTGCCAGCAGCTTAGCAGGGGGCAAATCCTACGAGCAGTACTTC
>TRBV21-1|TRBJ2-1|few|.
CASSPLDISYNEQFF
TGTGCCAGCAGCCCGTTGGACATCTCCTACAATGAGCAGTTCTTC
>TRBV7-9|TRBJ1-4|few|.
CASSEDSLGEKLFF
TGTGCCAGCAGCGAGGACAGCTTGGGTGAAAAACTGTTTTTT
>TRBV6-6|TRBJ2-7|.|TRBD1
CASRIEPGQGSYEQYF
TGTGCCAGCAGAATTGAGCCGGGACAGGGATCCTACGAGCAGTACTTC
>TRBV11-2|TRBJ2-5|.|TRBD2
CASSLRLAGVETQYF
TGTGCCAGCAGCTTACGGCTAGCGGGGGTCGAGACCCAGTACTTC
>TRBV27|TRBJ2-2|.|TRBD1
CASSLGLGQSNTGELFF
TGTGCCAGCAGTTTAGGCCTGGGACAGTCGAACACCGGGGAGCTGTTTTTT
>TRBV15|TRBJ2-5|.|.
CATSRDLFSGTQYF
TGTGCCACCAGCAGAGATCTTTTTTCCGGGACCCAGTACTTC
>TRBV11-3|TRBJ2-3|.|.
CASSFSGTDTDTQYF
TGTGCCAGCAGCTTCTCCGGGACGGACACAGATACGCAGTATTTT
>TRBV18|TRBJ2-7|.|TRBD2
CASSPPGGRVSYEQYF
TGTGCCAGCTCACCACCCGGAGGGAGGGTCTCCTACGAGCAGTACTTC
>TRBV19|TRBJ2-2|.|.
CASSSRFRGLNTGELFF
TGTGCCAGTAGTTCTCGCTTCCGGGGATTGAACACCGGGGAGCTGTTTTTT
>TRBV27|TRBJ2-3|.|.
CASSLKPGRPGTDTQYF
TGTGCCAGCAGCTTGAAACCGGGACGCCCGGGCACAGATACGCAGTATTTT
>TRBV7-2|TRBJ2-7|.|TRBD2
CASSLAAGGPYEQYF
TGTGCCAGCAGCTTAGCCGCGGGGGGACCCTACGAGCAGTACTTC
>TRBV7-2|TRBJ2-5|.|.
CASSPRTDGETQYF
TGTGCCAGCAGCCCCAGGACAGATGGAGAGACCCAGTACTTC
>TRBV5-1|TRBJ2-5|.|.
CATARGATQETQYF
TGCGCCACTGCACGGGGGGCGACTCAAGAGACCCAGTACTTC
>TRBV5-1|TRBJ2-2|.|.
CASHLPTNTGELFF
TGCGCCAGCCACCTTCCTACGAACACCGGGGAGCTGTTTTTT
>TRBV28|TRBJ1-2|.|.
CASSGTPTNYGYTF
TGTGCCAGCAGTGGGACCCCTACGAACTATGGCTACACCTTC
>TRBV18|TRBJ1-6|once|.
CASSSQPTGTGAAASPLHF
TGTGCCAGCTCATCTCAACCGACAGGTACGGGGGCGGCAGCTTCACCCCTCCACTTT
>TRBV10-3|TRBJ2-7|.|TRBD1
CAINSLAGQGYEQYF
TGTGCCATCAATTCTTTGGCGGGACAGGGGTACGAGCAGTACTTC
>TRBV7-9|TRBJ1-6|.|.
CASRNSGTSSYNSPLHF
TGTGCCAGCAGGAACTCGGGCACGAGCTCCTATAATTCACCCCTCCACTTT
>TRBV7-9|TRBJ2-6|.|.
CAMSVISGANVLTF
TGTGCCATGAGCGTCATCTCTGGGGCCAACGTCCTGACTTTC
>TRBV25-1|TRBJ1-4|.|.
CASRKQGDLNEKLFF
TGTGCCAGCAGGAAACAGGGAGACCTGAATGAAAAACTGTTTTTT
>TRBV7-2|TRBJ2-3|.|.
CASSLGRGTDTQYF
TGTGCCAGCAGCTTAGGACGGGGCACAGATACGCAGTATTTT
>TRBV6-5|TRBJ2-6|.|.
CASSYEGANVLTF
TGTGCCAGCAGTTACGAGGGGGCCAACGTCCTGACTTTC
>TRBV4-3|TRBJ2-7|.|TRBD1
CASSRRTGYEQYF
TGCGCCAGCAGCCGCAGGACAGGGTACGAGCAGTACTTC
>TRBV18|TRBJ2-7|.|.
CASSPPSGTSYEQYF
TGTGCCAGCTCACCACCTTCGGGGACCTCCTACGAGCAGTACTTC
>TRBV7-6|TRBJ2-7|few|.
CASSLAALSYEQYF
TGTGCCAGCAGCTTAGCCGCCCTCTCCTACGAGCAGTACTTC
>TRBV4-3|TRBJ2-3|.|TRBD2
CASSQDPLRLAALTDTQYF
TGCGCCAGCAGCCAAGATCCCCTAAGGCTAGCGGCGCTCACAGATACGCAGTATTTT
>TRBV7-9|TRBJ1-2|.|.
CASSPTGSNYGYTF
TGTGCCAGCAGCCCCACAGGGTCTAACTATGGCTACACCTTC
>TRBV5-6|TRBJ1-4|.|TRBD1
CASNSWTGGVEKLFF
TGTGCCAGCAACTCATGGACAGGGGGGGTCGAAAAACTGTTTTTT
>TRBV28|TRBJ1-1|once|TRBD1
CASRGGTVNTEAFF
TGTGCCAGCAGAGGCGGGACAGTGAACACTGAAGCTTTCTTT
>TRBV19|TRBJ1-6|.|.
CASTATAGSPLHF
TGTGCCAGTACCGCGACAGCAGGGTCACCCCTCCACTTT
>TRBV28|TRBJ1-5|.|.
CASSLGVRGNQPQHF
TGTGCCAGCAGTCTCGGGGTTCGGGGCAATCAGCCCCAGCATTTT
>TRBV5-1|TRBJ1-3|.|TRBD1
CASSLEQGASGNTIYF
TGCGCCAGCAGCTTGGAACAGGGGGCGTCTGGAAACACCATATATTTT
>TRBV4-3|TRBJ2-1|.|.
CASSQLFAAGLNEQFF
TGCGCCAGCAGCCAACTGTTCGCTGCAGGGTTGAATGAGCAGTTCTTC
>TRBV12-1|TRBJ2-7|.|.
CASSFHRTYEQYF
TGTGCCAGCAGCTTTCACAGAACCTACGAGCAGTACTTC
>TRBV13|TRBJ2-7|.|.
CASIDEQYF
TGTGCCAGCATTGACGAGCAGTACTTC
>TRBV28|TRBJ2-1|.|TRBD1
CASSPKEWWTGDEQFF
TGTGCCAGCAGTCCAAAGGAATGGTGGACAGGAGATGAGCAGTTCTTC
>TRBV6-5|TRBJ2-7|.|.
CASSLLAGSFLEQYF
TGTGCCAGCAGCCTCTTGGCAGGGAGTTTTCTCGAGCAGTACTTC
>TRBV28|TRBJ1-1|.|.
CASSAPGAGTEAFF
TGTGCCAGCAGTGCCCCGGGGGCTGGCACTGAAGCTTTCTTT
>TRBV2|TRBJ1-2|.|TRBD1
CASTTGQGRGYTF
TGTGCCAGCACCACCGGACAGGGGCGAGGCTACACCTTC
>TRBV10-2|TRBJ2-1|few|TRBD2
CASTLVLAGAYNEQFF
TGCGCCAGCACTCTAGTGCTAGCGGGGGCCTACAATGAGCAGTTCTTC
>TRBV6-1|TRBJ1-6|.|TRBD1
CASSEGTGFSPLHF
TGTGCCAGCAGTGAAGGGACAGGGTTTTCACCCCTCCACTTT
>TRBV5-4|TRBJ2-7|.|.
CASSSKGDSSYEQYF
TGTGCCAGCAGCTCTAAAGGGGATAGCTCCTACGAGCAGTACTTC
>TRBV5-4|TRBJ2-7|few|.
CASSPRGSLAREQYF
TGTGCCAGCAGCCCCCGGGGCTCGCTAGCGAGGGAGCAGTACTTC
>TRBV19|TRBJ2-3|once|.
CASKDWKTTDTQYF
TGTGCCTCAAAGGACTGGAAGACGACAGATACGCAGTATTTT
>TRBV18|TRBJ2-7|.|.
CASSPYPSGTRSYEQYF
TGTGCCAGCTCACCTTACCCTTCCGGGACACGGTCCTACGAGCAGTACTTC
>TRBV4-3|TRBJ2-2|.|.
CASSRTPLQGTGELFF
TGCGCCAGCAGCCGAACACCACTACAGGGAACCGGGGAGCTGTTTTTT